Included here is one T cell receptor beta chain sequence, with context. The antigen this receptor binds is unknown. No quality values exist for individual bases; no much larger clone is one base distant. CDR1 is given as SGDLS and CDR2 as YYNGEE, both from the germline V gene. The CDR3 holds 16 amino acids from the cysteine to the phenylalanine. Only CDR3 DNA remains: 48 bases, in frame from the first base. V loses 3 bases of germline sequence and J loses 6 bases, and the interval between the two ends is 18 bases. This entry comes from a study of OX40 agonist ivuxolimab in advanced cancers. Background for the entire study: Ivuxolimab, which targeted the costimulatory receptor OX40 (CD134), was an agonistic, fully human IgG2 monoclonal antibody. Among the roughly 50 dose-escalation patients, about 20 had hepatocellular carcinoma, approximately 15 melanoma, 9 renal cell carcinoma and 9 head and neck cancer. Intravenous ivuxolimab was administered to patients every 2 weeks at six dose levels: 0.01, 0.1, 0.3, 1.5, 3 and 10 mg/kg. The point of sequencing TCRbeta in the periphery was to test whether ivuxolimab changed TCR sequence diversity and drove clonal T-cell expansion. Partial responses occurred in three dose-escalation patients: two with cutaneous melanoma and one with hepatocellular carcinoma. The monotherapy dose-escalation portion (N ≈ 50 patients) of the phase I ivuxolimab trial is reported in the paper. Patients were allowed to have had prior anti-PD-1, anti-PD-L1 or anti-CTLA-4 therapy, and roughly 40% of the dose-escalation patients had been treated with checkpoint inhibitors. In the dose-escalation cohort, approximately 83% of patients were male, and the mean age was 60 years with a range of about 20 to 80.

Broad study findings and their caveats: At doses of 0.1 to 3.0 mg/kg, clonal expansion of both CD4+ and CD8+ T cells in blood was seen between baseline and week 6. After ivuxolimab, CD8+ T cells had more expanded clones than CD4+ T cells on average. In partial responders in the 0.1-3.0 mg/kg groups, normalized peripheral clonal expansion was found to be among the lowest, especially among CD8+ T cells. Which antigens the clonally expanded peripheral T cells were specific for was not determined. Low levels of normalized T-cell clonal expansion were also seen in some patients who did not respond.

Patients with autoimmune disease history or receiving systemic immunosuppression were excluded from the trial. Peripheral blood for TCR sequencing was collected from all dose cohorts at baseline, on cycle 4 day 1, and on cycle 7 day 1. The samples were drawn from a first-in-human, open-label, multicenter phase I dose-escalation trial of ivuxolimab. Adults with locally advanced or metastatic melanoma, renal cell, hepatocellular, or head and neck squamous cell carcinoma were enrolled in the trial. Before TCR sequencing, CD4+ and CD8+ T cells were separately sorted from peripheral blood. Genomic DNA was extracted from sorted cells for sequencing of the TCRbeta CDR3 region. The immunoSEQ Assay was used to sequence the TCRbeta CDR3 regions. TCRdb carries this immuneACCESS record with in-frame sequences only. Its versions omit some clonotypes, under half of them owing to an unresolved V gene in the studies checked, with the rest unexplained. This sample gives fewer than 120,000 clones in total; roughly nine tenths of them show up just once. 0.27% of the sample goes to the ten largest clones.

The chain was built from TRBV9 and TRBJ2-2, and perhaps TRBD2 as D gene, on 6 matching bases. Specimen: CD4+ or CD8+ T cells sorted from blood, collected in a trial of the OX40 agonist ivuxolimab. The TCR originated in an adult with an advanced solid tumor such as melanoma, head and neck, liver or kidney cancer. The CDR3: CASSAIGTPLSGELFF. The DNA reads TGTGCCAGCAGCGCCATCGGGACTCCTCTGTCCGGGGAGCTGTTTTTT.